These 27 T cell receptor beta chains were sequenced from one sample in a study of CD8 T cells in ankylosing spondylitis. TCRdb called the 5' RACE reads again in MiXCR, with one record for every CDR3 protein. The sample comprises about 700,000 distinct CDR3 sequences, roughly 19% of which are singletons, and 15% to 20% rests with the top ten. Study conclusions and caveats: Characteristic of ankylosing spondylitis blood, it appeared, was a TCR beta motif comprising fewer than 10 highly homologous variants.

Their antigens remain unidentified. The sequencing sample was made of blood, either unsorted or a sorted T cell fraction (not recorded which). Receptor source: a male donor with ankylosing spondylitis.

This rearrangement joins TRBV4-1 to TRBJ2-7, with D tentatively TRBD2 (5 bases). Germline lookup yields CDR1 MGHRA and CDR2 YSYEKL. Trimming took off 0 bases at V and 3 bases at J, with 9 bases between the two ends. This CDR3 comprises 14 residues. The CDR3 reads CASSQEPGFYEQYF. The CDR3 DNA follows: TGCGCCAGCAGCCAAGAGCCGGGGTTCTACGAGCAGTACTTC.

In its sample, this clonotype was seen many times. This chain connects TRBV28 to TRBJ2-7; D is unclear. Germline V CDR1 and CDR2: MDHEN, SYDVKM. The CDR3 has 12 residues. V shed 8 bases and J shed 3 bases, with 11 bases lying between them. CDR3 coding DNA: TGTGCCAGCTCACCAAACGGCTACGAGCAGTACTTC. Translated, it gives CASSPNGYEQYF.

The genes are TRBV28 and TRBJ1-2; D is possibly TRBD1 (5 bases). CDR1 MDHEN and CDR2 SYDVKM come from the germline V gene. CDR3 size: 16 residues. V was clipped by 4 bases and J by 2 bases, with 17 bases between them. CDR3 nucleotides: TGTGCCAGCAGTTCTCCAGTGGGTGGGGGAAACTATGGCTACACCTTC. Amino acids: CASSSPVGGGNYGYTF.

The sample holds a few counts of this clonotype. V and J are TRBV4-2 and TRBJ2-1, with 11 positions matching TRBD2. Germline V lookup: CDR1 LGHNA, CDR2 YNFKEQ. The ends lost 0 bases at V and 4 bases at J; junction bases unmatched: 11. The CDR3 spans 19 residues. DNA of the CDR3: TGTGCCAGCAGCCAAGATTTGGGTCTAGCGGGAGGTAATTACAATGAGCAGTTCTTC. Its translation is CASSQDLGLAGGNYNEQFF.

This sequence joins TRBV20-1 and TRBJ2-5; 8 nucleotides agree with TRBD2. Germline CDR1 reads DFQATT; CDR2 reads SNEGSKA (reference sequence). Trimming removed 6 bases from V and 5 bases from J; junction bases left unmatched: 11. This CDR3 contains 14 residues. CDR3 bases: TGCAGTGCCCCCGAAGCGGGAGAAGGGGAGACCCAGTACTTC. Its protein is CSAPEAGEGETQYF.

This chain links TRBV20-1 with TRBJ2-5, with 11 bases fitting TRBD2. The V and J ends lost 6 bases and 4 bases, in that order; junction bases with no gene match: 13. Germline V gene sequence: CDR1 DFQATT, CDR2 SNEGSKA (reference sequence). The CDR3 has 16 residues. CDR3 sequence (DNA): TGCAGTGCCAGTCTAGCGGGAGGCCGGAATCGAGAGACCCAGTACTTC. The encoded protein is CSASLAGGRNRETQYF.

This clonotype was picked up a small number of times. The V and J genes are TRBV29-1 and TRBJ2-1, with D perhaps matching TRBD1 (6 bases). Trimming removed 5 bases from V and 8 bases from J, with 22 bases in between. Germline assignment: CDR1 SQVTM and CDR2 ANQGSEA. The CDR3 runs 15 residues. The CDR3 sequence: CSVPQGPRGQYEQFF. The CDR3 nucleotides read TGCAGCGTTCCACAGGGACCCCGTGGTCAGTATGAGCAGTTCTTC.

This clonotype has a handful of counts. The chain joins TRBV5-6 to TRBJ2-7; D gene ambiguous. The CDR3 contains 15 residues. Germline V gene data show CDR1 as SGHDT and CDR2 as YYEEEE. V shed 0 bases and J shed 0 bases, with 10 bases lying between them. The CDR3: CASSLGYPLSYEQYF. The DNA of the CDR3 is TGTGCCAGCAGCTTGGGGTACCCCCTCTCCTACGAGCAGTACTTC.

The chain links TRBV30 to TRBJ2-7; D is unresolved. Per germline, CDR1 GTSNPN and CDR2 SVGIG (reference sequence). V was pared by 2 bases and J by 6 bases, with 8 bases between. There are 11 residues in the CDR3. The CDR3 reads CAWSWDFEQYF. CDR3 in DNA: TGTGCCTGGAGTTGGGATTTCGAGCAGTACTTC.

This clonotype came up a few times. The chain couples TRBV10-3 to TRBJ2-3; TRBD2 aligns across 9 bases. V lost 0 bases to trimming and J lost 7 bases; unmatched junction nucleotides: 8. This CDR3 has 16 amino acids. Looked up from germline, CDR1 is ENHRY and CDR2 is SYGVKD. The CDR3 protein is CAISESLAGDGNTQYF. For the CDR3, the DNA is TGTGCCATCAGTGAGTCGTTAGCGGGGGATGGGAATACGCAGTATTTT.

This clonotype has only a few counts. The V gene is TRBV20-1, the J gene TRBJ2-7; 7 bases fit TRBD2. From germline, CDR1 is DFQATT and CDR2 SNEGSKA (reference sequence). The V and J ends lost 0 bases and 0 bases, in that order; junction bases with no gene match: 5. The CDR3 length is 15 residues. The CDR3 DNA follows: TGCAGTGCTAGAGACGGAAGGACTAGCTCCTACGAGCAGTACTTC. It translates to CSARDGRTSSYEQYF.

The rearrangement joins TRBV19 to TRBJ1-6; maybe TRBD1 (6 bases). CDR3 length equals 15 residues. Germline V gives CDR1 LNHDA, CDR2 SQIVND (reference sequence). The V end was cut by 7 bases, the J end by 5 bases, with 15 bases between. The CDR3 DNA is TGTGCCAGTACCCAAGACAGGAGTGATAATTCACCCCTCCACTTT. It translates to CASTQDRSDNSPLHF.

The rearrangement links TRBV7-2 to TRBJ1-3, with D uncertain. CDR1 is SGHTA, CDR2 FQGNSA, per germline. Between the trimmed V and J ends, which lost 2 bases and 8 bases, there was a span of 13 bases. The CDR3 contains 14 residues. In nucleotides, the CDR3 is TGTGCCAGCAGCTTAAAGGGAGAAATGGACACCATATATTTT. Encoded protein: CASSLKGEMDTIYF.

Many counts were recorded for this clonotype. The CDR3 spells CASSLEGHEQFF. CDR3 nucleotide sequence: TGTGCCAGCAGCTTAGAGGGGCATGAGCAGTTCTTC. The rearrangement joins TRBV7-6 to TRBJ2-1, with a tentative D call TRBD1 (5 bases). Germline lookup yields CDR1 SGHVS and CDR2 FNYEAQ. The ends were cut back, 1 base at V and 8 bases at J, with 6 bases in the middle. The CDR3 extends over 12 amino acids.

This clonotype was seen a handful of times. J is TRBJ2-1 and V is TRBV27, with 10 bases lining up with TRBD2. Germline values: CDR1 MNHEY, CDR2 SMNVEV (reference sequence). The CDR3 is 15 amino acids. After removal of 3 bases from V and 5 bases from J, the junction contained 4 bases not matched to a gene. CDR3 nucleotides: TGTGCCAGCAGTTTGGAGCGGGGGGGTAACAATGAGCAGTTCTTC. It is translated as CASSLERGGNNEQFF.

This clonotype was seen more than once but under ten times. CDR3 sequence reads: CASSLGTGGSRTDTQYF. The CDR3 DNA reads as TGTGCCAGCAGTTTAGGGACAGGGGGTTCCAGGACAGATACGCAGTATTTT. The rearrangement links TRBV12-3 or TRBV12-4 to TRBJ2-3, with 10 bases aligning to TRBD1. J gave up 3 bases and V 1 base, and 7 bases lay outside the gene matches. The CDR3 consists of 17 residues.

This clonotype occurred a few times. The V gene is TRBV4-2, the J gene TRBJ2-5; possibly TRBD1 for D (6 bases). Germline CDR1 is LGHNA and CDR2 is YNFKEQ. The germline V and J ends were trimmed by 1 base and 5 bases, with 11 bases remaining between them. This CDR3 comprises 14 residues. The DNA of the CDR3 is TGTGCCAGCAGCCAAGTCCAGGGGAGTGAGACCCAGTACTTC. This sequence encodes CASSQVQGSETQYF.

The chain carries TRBV4-1 and TRBJ2-7; D possibly corresponds to TRBD2 (5 bases). The CDR3 is 19 amino acids. Between the trimmed V and J ends, which lost 1 base and 3 bases, there was a span of 25 bases. Germline lookup yields CDR1 MGHRA and CDR2 YSYEKL. CDR3 region: CASSQAELLSSQRIYEQYF. DNA of the CDR3: TGCGCCAGCAGCCAAGCCGAACTCTTGTCTTCCCAGCGGATCTACGAGCAGTACTTC.

The sample holds many counts of this clonotype. This chain joins TRBV6-1 and TRBJ1-5, with D perhaps matching TRBD1 (6 bases). The ends were cut back, 1 base at V and 2 bases at J, with 6 bases in the middle. This CDR3 spans 14 amino acids. Germline V gene data show CDR1 as MNHNS and CDR2 as SASEGT. As DNA, the CDR3 is TGTGCCAGCAGTGAAGGGACAGGCAATCAGCCCCAGCATTTT. Amino acid sequence: CASSEGTGNQPQHF.

V usage is TRBV5-1 and J usage is TRBJ2-7, with D unresolved. Germline V gene lookup returns CDR1 SGHRS and CDR2 YFSETQ. This CDR3 region has 13 residues. V gave up 2 bases and J gave up 5 bases, with 11 bases separating them. CDR3 amino acids: CASSFQRGDEQYF. The CDR3 nucleotides are TGCGCCAGCAGCTTCCAACGTGGGGACGAGCAGTACTTC.

This clonotype was recorded at least ten times. V usage is TRBV29-1 and J usage is TRBJ2-7, with 8 bases fitting TRBD1. V dropped 6 bases and J dropped 2; count of bases not matched to a gene: 6. Germline CDR1 reads SQVTM; CDR2 reads ANQGSEA. The length of the CDR3 is 13 residues. The DNA for the CDR3 is TGCAGCGTGGCCCCGGGACAGGCCTACGAGCAGTACTTC. Translated: CSVAPGQAYEQYF.

The chain has TRBV20-1 and TRBJ2-7; D uncertain. Trimming removed 6 bases at V and 0 bases at J, with 6 bases between. The CDR3 is 11 residues long. The germline V gene encodes CDR1 DFQATT and CDR2 SNEGSKA (reference sequence). Written as DNA, the CDR3 is TGCAGTGCCCTGGACTCCTACGAGCAGTACTTC. As protein: CSALDSYEQYF.

The CDR3 DNA reads as TGCGCCAGCAGCACCGCACTAGCGGGAGGGCCCCTAGATACGCAGTATTTT. Translation: CASSTALAGGPLDTQYF. The chain links TRBV5-1 to TRBJ2-3; 13 positions agree with TRBD2. The CDR3 extends over 17 amino acids. The trim removed 4 bases at V and 5 bases at J, leaving 10 bases unmatched. Germline V gene sequence: CDR1 SGHRS, CDR2 YFSETQ.

The chain joins TRBV6-1 to TRBJ2-7; maybe TRBD1 (6 bases). Germline V gene lookup returns CDR1 MNHNS and CDR2 SASEGT. CDR3 length: 15 residues. The V and J ends lost 5 bases and 7 bases respectively, with 21 bases between them. CDR3 nucleotides: TGTGCCAGCAGTCGAGGACAGCGCAGAGAGGGGGAGCAGTACTTC. This sequence encodes CASSRGQRREGEQYF.

This clonotype came up a few times. V and J are TRBV5-1 and TRBJ2-7, with D uncertain. This CDR3 region has 14 residues. V lost 0 bases and J lost 3, with 10 bases in between. In germline, CDR1 is SGHRS, CDR2 YFSETQ. CDR3 in amino acids: CASSLVGISYEQYF. The CDR3, as DNA: TGCGCCAGCAGCTTGGTTGGCATTAGCTACGAGCAGTACTTC. The variable domain in full, completed from reference TRBV5-1 and TRBJ2-7, reads KAGVTQTPRYLIKTRGQQVTLSCSPISGHRSVSWYQQTPGQGLQFLFEYFSETQRNKGNFPGRFSGRQFSNSRSEMNVSTLELGDSALYLCASSLVGISYEQYFGPGTRLTVT.

In its sample, this clonotype was seen a few times. CDR3 in amino acids: CATSPRGTDYRGGYTF. In DNA, the CDR3 is TGTGCCACCAGCCCCAGGGGCACGGATTATAGAGGAGGCTACACCTTC. The genes are TRBV15 and TRBJ1-2; TRBD1 is a possible D gene (6 bases). CDR3 length: 16 amino acids. The V gene lost 5 bases and the J gene lost 8 bases, with 24 bases spanning the gap. Germline CDR1 LNHNV, CDR2 YYDKDF (reference sequence).

The V and J genes are TRBV5-1 and TRBJ2-7; 7 bases are a match to TRBD1. Per the germline V gene, CDR1 is SGHRS and CDR2 is YFSETQ. V shed 5 bases and J 3 bases; nucleotides not matched to a gene: 8. The CDR3 contains 14 residues. CDR3 sequence reads: CASRMWQGVYEQYF. The CDR3 region has the DNA TGCGCCAGCAGAATGTGGCAGGGGGTCTACGAGCAGTACTTC.